The source of this T cell receptor beta chain is a study of molecular identifiers for immune sequencing clone quantification. On the study more broadly: Four of five splits of RNA from approximately 20,000 or 100,000 naive CD8 cells were sequenced in replicates.

Using its own MiXCR run on the PCR reads, TCRdb lists one record per CDR3 protein. The sample holds under 800,000 distinct CDR3 sequences, about 25% seen once. This CDR3 region has 14 residues. V lost 9 bases, J lost 7 bases, and 18 bases lay in between. CDR1 and CDR2 from the germline V gene are MNHEY and SMNVEV (reference sequence). The clonotype originates from a human donor in good health. Some libraries in this study had Jurkat cell RNA spiked in. The V call is TRBV27, the J call TRBJ1-4; D is ambiguous. Sequenced: naive CD8+ T cells from blood, with Jurkat cell RNA spiked in. Subset defined: FACS-sorted CD8+CD4-CCR7+CD45RA+ naive T cells. CDR3 nucleotide sequence: TGTGCCAGTTCCCTGGATGGGCAGCCTGAAAAACTGTTTTTT. It encodes CASSLDGQPEKLFF.